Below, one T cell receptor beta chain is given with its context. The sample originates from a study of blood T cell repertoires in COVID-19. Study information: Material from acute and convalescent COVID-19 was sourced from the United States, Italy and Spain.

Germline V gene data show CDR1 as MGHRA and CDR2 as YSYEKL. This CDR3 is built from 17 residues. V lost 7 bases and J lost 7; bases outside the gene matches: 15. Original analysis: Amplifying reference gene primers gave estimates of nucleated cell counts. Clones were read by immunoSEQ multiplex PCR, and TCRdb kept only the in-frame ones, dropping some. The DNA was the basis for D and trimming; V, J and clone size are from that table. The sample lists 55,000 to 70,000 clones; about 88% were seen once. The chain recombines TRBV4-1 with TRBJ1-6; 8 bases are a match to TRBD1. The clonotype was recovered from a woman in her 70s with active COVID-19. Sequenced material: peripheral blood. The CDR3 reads CASKPGLNRGLNSPLHF. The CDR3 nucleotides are TGCGCCAGCAAGCCTGGCCTCAACAGGGGGTTGAATTCACCCCTCCACTTT.